These T cell receptor beta chains were read from a single sample in a study of T-cell reconstitution after alpha-beta-depleted transplantation in children. TCRdb used MiXCR to reprocess the PCR reads, holding one entry per CDR3 protein. The top ten hold over 10% of the sample, which has 150,000 to 250,000 distinct CDR3 sequences, more than 12% seen once. The sample here was PBMCs from the stem cell graft donor, taken from the stem cell graft. The receptors come from a human donor who donated a stem cell graft to a child with acute lymphoblastic leukemia. Each CDR3 is given with its conserved first and last residue. The D gene is left open where the match is weak. Size tells how often a clone was seen (once, few, many) or the class of an expanded clone, and some rows leave it out.

cdr3_nt: TGCGCCAGCAAAGGAAGGGGATTGAACACTGAAGCTTTCTTT
cdr3_aa: CASKGRGLNTEAFF
d_call: .
j_call: TRBJ1-1
clone_size: many
v_call: TRBV5-1

cdr3_nt: TGTGCCAGCAGCCCAGGCGTGTTAGACATGAACACTGAAGCTTTCTTT
cdr3_aa: CASSPGVLDMNTEAFF
d_call: .
j_call: TRBJ1-1
clone_size: many
v_call: TRBV6-1

cdr3_nt: TGTGCCATCAGCCCCAGCTCCTACGAGCAGTACTTC
cdr3_aa: CAISPSSYEQYF
d_call: .
j_call: TRBJ2-7
clone_size: .
v_call: TRBV4-2

cdr3_nt: TGTGCCAGCTCATCAGGGACTACGGGGTCCTACGAGCAGTACTTC
cdr3_aa: CASSSGTTGSYEQYF
d_call: TRBD2
j_call: TRBJ2-7
clone_size: .
v_call: TRBV18

cdr3_nt: TGCAGCGTTGCTCAGGACAGGGTCAATTCACCCCTCCACTTT
cdr3_aa: CSVAQDRVNSPLHF
d_call: TRBD1
j_call: TRBJ1-6
clone_size: many
v_call: TRBV29-1

cdr3_nt: TGCGCCAGCAGGTGGGGCAGTCTTAATGAAAAACTGTTTTTT
cdr3_aa: CASRWGSLNEKLFF
d_call: .
j_call: TRBJ1-4
clone_size: many
v_call: TRBV5-1

cdr3_nt: TGCAGTGCTAGATTCCTAGCGGGAGGGCCACGAGAGCAGTTCTTC
cdr3_aa: CSARFLAGGPREQFF
d_call: TRBD2
j_call: TRBJ2-1
clone_size: many
v_call: TRBV20-1

cdr3_nt: TGTGCCAGCAGTTCGTCAGGGGGCGAGCAGTACTTC
cdr3_aa: CASSSSGGEQYF
d_call: TRBD1
j_call: TRBJ2-7
clone_size: many
v_call: TRBV12-3/TRBV12-4

cdr3_nt: TGTGCCAGCCGACCTTGGACAGGGGGAGGAGATGGCTACACCTTC
cdr3_aa: CASRPWTGGGDGYTF
d_call: TRBD1
j_call: TRBJ1-2
clone_size: few
v_call: TRBV27

cdr3_nt: TGTGCCAGCACAAACCCCGGGGCGTTTTTTGGCAATGAGCAGTTCTTC
cdr3_aa: CASTNPGAFFGNEQFF
d_call: .
j_call: TRBJ2-1
clone_size: many
v_call: TRBV12-3/TRBV12-4

cdr3_nt: TGCGCCAGCAGCGAAGGGGACGGTTCCTATGGCTACACCTTC
cdr3_aa: CASSEGDGSYGYTF
d_call: .
j_call: TRBJ1-2
clone_size: many
v_call: TRBV5-1

cdr3_nt: TGCAGTGCTGCCTCCGCGGGCCGGAGCACAGATACGCAGTATTTT
cdr3_aa: CSAASAGRSTDTQYF
d_call: .
j_call: TRBJ2-3
clone_size: .
v_call: TRBV20-1

cdr3_nt: TGTGCCACCAGCAGAGATACCGGGGAGCTGTTTTTT
cdr3_aa: CATSRDTGELFF
d_call: .
j_call: TRBJ2-2
clone_size: many
v_call: TRBV15

cdr3_nt: TGTGCCACCAGTGAAAGTAGCAATCAGCCCCAGCATTTT
cdr3_aa: CATSESSNQPQHF
d_call: .
j_call: TRBJ1-5
clone_size: once
v_call: TRBV24-1

cdr3_nt: TGTGCCAGTCAGACTCGGACGGCCACCTACGAGCAGTACTTC
cdr3_aa: CASQTRTATYEQYF
d_call: .
j_call: TRBJ2-7
clone_size: many
v_call: TRBV19

cdr3_nt: TGCGCCAGCAGCTTGGCGGACAGGGAGGCCTATGGCTACACCTTC
cdr3_aa: CASSLADREAYGYTF
d_call: TRBD1
j_call: TRBJ1-2
clone_size: few
v_call: TRBV5-1

cdr3_nt: TGCGCCAGCAGCCGCGACAGGTTGCAAGAGACCCAGTACTTC
cdr3_aa: CASSRDRLQETQYF
d_call: .
j_call: TRBJ2-5
clone_size: many
v_call: TRBV5-1

cdr3_nt: TGTGCCAGCAGCTTAGGGGCAGGGGGCATGCGAAAAAACATTCAGTACTTC
cdr3_aa: CASSLGAGGMRKNIQYF
d_call: TRBD1
j_call: TRBJ2-4
clone_size: few
v_call: TRBV13

cdr3_nt: TGTGCCAGCAGTGCCCAACCCGGACAGGGCCCTGGCTACACCTTC
cdr3_aa: CASSAQPGQGPGYTF
d_call: TRBD1
j_call: TRBJ1-2
clone_size: many
v_call: TRBV25-1

cdr3_nt: TGTGCCAGCAGCTTGACAGGGTATGAAGGGTACGAGCAGTACTTC
cdr3_aa: CASSLTGYEGYEQYF
d_call: .
j_call: TRBJ2-7
clone_size: .
v_call: TRBV5-6

cdr3_nt: TGCGCCAGCAGCTCCAGGGGGGGTTCCTACAATGAGCAGTTCTTC
cdr3_aa: CASSSRGGSYNEQFF
d_call: .
j_call: TRBJ2-1
clone_size: many
v_call: TRBV5-1

cdr3_nt: TGCAGCGTTGGCTCAGGGGCTTCGCACTCCTACGAGCAGTACTTC
cdr3_aa: CSVGSGASHSYEQYF
d_call: .
j_call: TRBJ2-7
clone_size: many
v_call: TRBV29-1

cdr3_nt: TGCAGTGCTAGAGTTCGTACCAAACTGACCAGGGATCAGCCCCAGCATTTT
cdr3_aa: CSARVRTKLTRDQPQHF
d_call: .
j_call: TRBJ1-5
clone_size: many
v_call: TRBV20-1

cdr3_nt: TGCGCCAGCAGCTCGAGTTCGCTAAGTGGCAACGAGCAGTACTTC
cdr3_aa: CASSSSSLSGNEQYF
d_call: .
j_call: TRBJ2-7
clone_size: many
v_call: TRBV5-1

cdr3_nt: TGTGCCAGCAGTTACTCCAAGGGTCTTGAAGCTTTCTTT
cdr3_aa: CASSYSKGLEAFF
d_call: .
j_call: TRBJ1-1
clone_size: many
v_call: TRBV6-5

cdr3_nt: TGTGCCAGCAGCTCGGGACTTTTAAACGAGCAGTACTTC
cdr3_aa: CASSSGLLNEQYF
d_call: .
j_call: TRBJ2-7
clone_size: many
v_call: TRBV13

cdr3_nt: TGTGCCAGCAGTTCGCCAGGGCTCAATCAGCCCCAGCATTTT
cdr3_aa: CASSSPGLNQPQHF
d_call: .
j_call: TRBJ1-5
clone_size: once
v_call: TRBV27

cdr3_nt: TGTGCCAGCGGACAGGGGTCCACAGATACGCAGTATTTT
cdr3_aa: CASGQGSTDTQYF
d_call: TRBD1
j_call: TRBJ2-3
clone_size: many
v_call: TRBV7-9

cdr3_nt: TGCAGCGTTGCCGCTAGCGGGGACACAGATACGCAGTATTTT
cdr3_aa: CSVAASGDTDTQYF
d_call: TRBD2
j_call: TRBJ2-3
clone_size: many
v_call: TRBV29-1

cdr3_nt: TGCGCCAGCAGCTTGCTCGGGACAGCGAACACCGGGGAGCTGTTTTTT
cdr3_aa: CASSLLGTANTGELFF
d_call: TRBD1
j_call: TRBJ2-2
clone_size: .
v_call: TRBV5-1

cdr3_nt: TGTGCCAGCAGTTCCGTTGGGGGGAACACAGATACGCAGTATTTT
cdr3_aa: CASSSVGGNTDTQYF
d_call: .
j_call: TRBJ2-3
clone_size: .
v_call: TRBV6-5

cdr3_nt: TGCGCCAGCAGCCAGGGCAGGGGAGGGGACTACGAGCAGTACTTC
cdr3_aa: CASSQGRGGDYEQYF
d_call: .
j_call: TRBJ2-7
clone_size: many
v_call: TRBV4-1

cdr3_nt: TGTGCCAGCAGTTTACCGGCGGGGACAGGGGACTGGGAGCAGTACTTC
cdr3_aa: CASSLPAGTGDWEQYF
d_call: TRBD1
j_call: TRBJ2-7
clone_size: many
v_call: TRBV28

cdr3_nt: TGTGCCATCAGTGAGTCGCCTCCCGCGGGGGGCGTTAGCACAGATACGCAGTATTTT
cdr3_aa: CAISESPPAGGVSTDTQYF
d_call: TRBD2
j_call: TRBJ2-3
clone_size: many
v_call: TRBV10-3

cdr3_nt: TGTGCCATCAGTGATAGTGGAGGGGCGGATACGCAGTATTTT
cdr3_aa: CAISDSGGADTQYF
d_call: .
j_call: TRBJ2-3
clone_size: many
v_call: TRBV10-3

cdr3_nt: TGTGCCAGCAGCTTAGGCGGGTCCTACTACAATGAGCAGTTCTTC
cdr3_aa: CASSLGGSYYNEQFF
d_call: .
j_call: TRBJ2-1
clone_size: .
v_call: TRBV11-2

cdr3_nt: TGCGCCAGCAGCTTGGCGTTCCCACCGGGACAGACGTACCCCCAAGAGACCCAGTACTTC
cdr3_aa: CASSLAFPPGQTYPQETQYF
d_call: TRBD1
j_call: TRBJ2-5
clone_size: .
v_call: TRBV5-1

cdr3_nt: TGTGCCAGCAGTTTTTTCAAGGGTCCCGGGGAGCTGTTTTTT
cdr3_aa: CASSFFKGPGELFF
d_call: .
j_call: TRBJ2-2
clone_size: .
v_call: TRBV6-5